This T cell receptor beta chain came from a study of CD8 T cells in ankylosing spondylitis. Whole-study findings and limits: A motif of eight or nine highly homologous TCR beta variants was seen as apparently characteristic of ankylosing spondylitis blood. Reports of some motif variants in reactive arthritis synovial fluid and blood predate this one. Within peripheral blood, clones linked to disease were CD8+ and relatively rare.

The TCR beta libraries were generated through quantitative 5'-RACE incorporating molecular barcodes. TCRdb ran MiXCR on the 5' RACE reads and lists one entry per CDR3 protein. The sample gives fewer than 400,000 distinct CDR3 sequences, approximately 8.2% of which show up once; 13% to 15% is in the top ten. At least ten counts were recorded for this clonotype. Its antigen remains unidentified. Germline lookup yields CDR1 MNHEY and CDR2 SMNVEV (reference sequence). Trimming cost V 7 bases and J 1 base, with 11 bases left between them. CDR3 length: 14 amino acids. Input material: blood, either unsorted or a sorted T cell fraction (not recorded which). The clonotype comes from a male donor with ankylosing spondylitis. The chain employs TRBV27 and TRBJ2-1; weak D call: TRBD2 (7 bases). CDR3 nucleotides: TGTGCCAGCATGGGGAGGGGGTCCTACAATGAGCAGTTCTTC. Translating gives CASMGRGSYNEQFF.